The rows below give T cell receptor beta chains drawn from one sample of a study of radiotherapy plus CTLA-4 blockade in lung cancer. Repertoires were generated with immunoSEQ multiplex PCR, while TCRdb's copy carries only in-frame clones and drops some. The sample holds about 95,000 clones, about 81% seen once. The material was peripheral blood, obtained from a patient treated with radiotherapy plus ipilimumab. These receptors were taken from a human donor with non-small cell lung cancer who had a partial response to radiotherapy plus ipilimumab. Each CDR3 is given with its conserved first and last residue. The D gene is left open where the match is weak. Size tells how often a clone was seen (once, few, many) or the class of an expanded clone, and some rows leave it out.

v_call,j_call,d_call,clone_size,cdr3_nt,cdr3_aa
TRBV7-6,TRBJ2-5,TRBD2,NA,TGTGCCAGCAGCTTAGCGGGTGGTGGGCCTAGCGGGAACGGGGAGACCCAGTACTTC,CASSLAGGGPSGNGETQYF
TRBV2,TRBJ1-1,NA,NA,TGTGCTAGCAGTACTGTTCGCTTGAACACTGAAGCTTTCTTT,CASSTVRLNTEAFF
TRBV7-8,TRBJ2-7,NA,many,TGTGCCAGCAGCTTAAGCTCAGGGCTCGAGCAGTACTTC,CASSLSSGLEQYF
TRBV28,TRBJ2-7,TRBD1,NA,TGTGCCAGCAGTTCGATCACAGGGGATCGCTACGAGCAGTACTTC,CASSSITGDRYEQYF
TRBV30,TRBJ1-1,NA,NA,TGTGCCTGGAGTCAGGCAGACACTGAAGCTTTCTTT,CAWSQADTEAFF
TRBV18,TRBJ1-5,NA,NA,TGTGCCAGCTCACGAACAGACAATCAGCCCCAGCATTTT,CASSRTDNQPQHF
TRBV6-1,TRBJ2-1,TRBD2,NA,TGTGCCAGCAGTTCGGGACTAGCCTACAATGAGCAGTTCTTC,CASSSGLAYNEQFF
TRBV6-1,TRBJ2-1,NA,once,TGTGCCAGCAGTTCCGGACTTCGGGAGCAGTTCTTC,CASSSGLREQFF
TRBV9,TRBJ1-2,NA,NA,TGTGCCAGCAGCGTAGGGGTGGAGTCGTATGGCTACACCTTC,CASSVGVESYGYTF
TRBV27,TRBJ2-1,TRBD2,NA,TGTGCCAGCAGTCCCCGGGCACTAGCGGGAGAGGTAAATGAGCAGTTCTTC,CASSPRALAGEVNEQFF
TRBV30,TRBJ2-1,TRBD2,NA,TGTGCCTGGAGTGAAGGGACTAGCATAGACAATGAGCAGTTCTTC,CAWSEGTSIDNEQFF
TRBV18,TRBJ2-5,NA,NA,TGTGCCAGCTCACCGACAGATGAGACCCAGTACTTC,CASSPTDETQYF
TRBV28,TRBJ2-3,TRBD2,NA,TGTGCCAGCACAGGGACTAGCGGGAGATGGGGGCGGGCAGATACGCAGTATTTT,CASTGTSGRWGRADTQYF
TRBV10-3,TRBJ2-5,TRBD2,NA,TGTGCCACTTCATGGGGGACTAGTATTGGGGAGACCCAGTACTTC,CATSWGTSIGETQYF
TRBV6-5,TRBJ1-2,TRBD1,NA,TGTGCCAGCAGTTACTCGATAAGAGGGGGCGTCTACACCTTC,CASSYSIRGGVYTF
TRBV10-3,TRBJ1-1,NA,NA,TGTGCCATCAGTGACAGGAACACTGAAGCTTTCTTT,CAISDRNTEAFF
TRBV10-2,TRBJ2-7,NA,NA,TGCGCCAGCAGTGACACGGGGAAGGGCGAGCAGTACTTC,CASSDTGKGEQYF
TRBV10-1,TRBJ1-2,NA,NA,TGCGCCAGCAGTGAGGGGAGGTACTATGGCTACACCTTC,CASSEGRYYGYTF